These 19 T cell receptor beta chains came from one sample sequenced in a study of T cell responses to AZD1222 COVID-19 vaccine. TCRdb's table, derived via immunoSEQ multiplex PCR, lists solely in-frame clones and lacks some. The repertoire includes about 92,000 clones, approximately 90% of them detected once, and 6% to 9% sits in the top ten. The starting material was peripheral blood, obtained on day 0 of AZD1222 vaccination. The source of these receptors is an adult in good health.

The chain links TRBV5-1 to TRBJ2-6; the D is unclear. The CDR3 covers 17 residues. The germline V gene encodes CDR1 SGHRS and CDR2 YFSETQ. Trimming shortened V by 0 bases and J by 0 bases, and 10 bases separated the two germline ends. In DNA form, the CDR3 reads TGCGCCAGCAGCTTGGAAGCCCCACACTCTGGGGCCAACGTCCTGACTTTC. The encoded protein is CASSLEAPHSGANVLTF.

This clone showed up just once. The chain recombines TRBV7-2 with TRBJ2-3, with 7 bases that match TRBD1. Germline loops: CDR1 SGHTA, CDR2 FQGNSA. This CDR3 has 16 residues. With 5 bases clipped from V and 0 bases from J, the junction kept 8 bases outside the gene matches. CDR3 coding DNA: TGTGCCAGCAGCAAACGACCACAGGGGAGCACAGATACGCAGTATTTT. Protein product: CASSKRPQGSTDTQYF.

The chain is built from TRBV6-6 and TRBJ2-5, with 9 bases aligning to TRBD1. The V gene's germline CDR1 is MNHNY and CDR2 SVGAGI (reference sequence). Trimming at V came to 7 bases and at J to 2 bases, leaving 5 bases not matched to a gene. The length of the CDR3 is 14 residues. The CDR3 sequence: CASNPGTGQETQYF. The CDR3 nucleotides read TGTGCCAGCAACCCCGGGACAGGGCAAGAGACCCAGTACTTC.

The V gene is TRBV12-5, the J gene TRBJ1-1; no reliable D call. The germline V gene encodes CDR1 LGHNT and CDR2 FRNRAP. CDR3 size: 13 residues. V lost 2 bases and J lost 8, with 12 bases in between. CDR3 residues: CASGLTRGPEAFF. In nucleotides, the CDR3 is TGTGCTAGTGGTTTGACAAGAGGGCCCGAAGCTTTCTTT. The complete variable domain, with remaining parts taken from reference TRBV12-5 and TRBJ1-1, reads DARVTQTPRHKVTEMGQEVTMRCQPILGHNTVFWYRQTMMQGLELLAYFRNRAPLDDSGMPKDRFSAEMPDATLATLKIQPSEPRDSAVYFCASGLTRGPEAFFGQGTRLTVV.

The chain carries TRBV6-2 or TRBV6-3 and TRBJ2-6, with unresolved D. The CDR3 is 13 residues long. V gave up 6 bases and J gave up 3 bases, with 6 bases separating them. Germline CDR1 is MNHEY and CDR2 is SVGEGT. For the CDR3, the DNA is TGTGCCAGCAGCCATTATGGGGCCAACGTCCTGACTTTC. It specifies CASSHYGANVLTF.

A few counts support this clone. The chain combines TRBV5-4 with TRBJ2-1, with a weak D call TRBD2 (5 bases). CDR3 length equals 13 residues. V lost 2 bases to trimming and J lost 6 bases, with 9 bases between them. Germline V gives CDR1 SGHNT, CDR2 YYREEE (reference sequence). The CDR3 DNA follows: TGTGCCAGCAGCTTTCGGGGTCCCAATGAGCAGTTCTTC. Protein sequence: CASSFRGPNEQFF. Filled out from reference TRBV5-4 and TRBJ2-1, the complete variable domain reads ETGVTQSPTHLIKTRGQQVTLRCSSQSGHNTVSWYQQALGQGPQFIFQYYREEENGRGNFPPRFSGLQFPNYSSELNVNALELDDSALYLCASSFRGPNEQFFGPGTRLTVL.

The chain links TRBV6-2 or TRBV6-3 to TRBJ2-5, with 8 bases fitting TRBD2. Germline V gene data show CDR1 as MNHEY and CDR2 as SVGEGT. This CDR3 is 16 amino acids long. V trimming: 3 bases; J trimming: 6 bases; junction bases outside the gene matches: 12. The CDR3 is CASSYPGLASRQTQYF. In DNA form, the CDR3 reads TGTGCCAGCAGTTATCCCGGACTAGCCTCGCGACAGACCCAGTACTTC.

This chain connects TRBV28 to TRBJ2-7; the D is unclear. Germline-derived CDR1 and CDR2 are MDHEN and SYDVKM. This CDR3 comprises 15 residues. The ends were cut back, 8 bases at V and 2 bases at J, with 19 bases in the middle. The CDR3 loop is CASVGRADTAYEQYF. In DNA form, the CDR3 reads TGTGCCAGCGTAGGTAGAGCCGACACCGCCTACGAGCAGTACTTC. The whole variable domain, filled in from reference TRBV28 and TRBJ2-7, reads DVKVTQSSRYLVKRTGEKVFLECVQDMDHENMFWYRQDPGLGLRLIYFSYDVKMKEKGDIPEGYSVSREKKERFSLILESASTNQTSMYLCASVGRADTAYEQYFGPGTRLTVT.

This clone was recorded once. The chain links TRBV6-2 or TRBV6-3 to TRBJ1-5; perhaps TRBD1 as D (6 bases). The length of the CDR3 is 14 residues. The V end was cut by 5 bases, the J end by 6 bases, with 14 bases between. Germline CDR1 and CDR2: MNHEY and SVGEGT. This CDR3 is CASSPGGGSQPQHF. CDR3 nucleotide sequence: TGTGCCAGCAGTCCCGGAGGGGGGAGTCAGCCCCAGCATTTT.

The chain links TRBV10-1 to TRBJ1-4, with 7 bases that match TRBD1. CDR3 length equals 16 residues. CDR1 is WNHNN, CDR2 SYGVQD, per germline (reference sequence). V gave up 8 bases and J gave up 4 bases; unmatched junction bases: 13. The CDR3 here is CASLRRGGGFNEKLFF. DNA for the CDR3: TGCGCCAGCCTGAGACGAGGGGGCGGTTTTAATGAAAAACTGTTTTTT.

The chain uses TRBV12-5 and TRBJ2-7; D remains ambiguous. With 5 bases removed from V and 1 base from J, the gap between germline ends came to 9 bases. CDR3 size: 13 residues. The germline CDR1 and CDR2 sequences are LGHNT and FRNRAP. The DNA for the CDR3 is TGTGCTAGTGGTCCGGACGGATCCTACGAGCAGTACTTC. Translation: CASGPDGSYEQYF. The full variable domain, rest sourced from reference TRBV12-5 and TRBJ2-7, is DARVTQTPRHKVTEMGQEVTMRCQPILGHNTVFWYRQTMMQGLELLAYFRNRAPLDDSGMPKDRFSAEMPDATLATLKIQPSEPRDSAVYFCASGPDGSYEQYFGPGTRLTVT.

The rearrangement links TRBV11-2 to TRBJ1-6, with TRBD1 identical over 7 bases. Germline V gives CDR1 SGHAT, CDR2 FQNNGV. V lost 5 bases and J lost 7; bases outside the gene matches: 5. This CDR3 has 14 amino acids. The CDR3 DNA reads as TGTGCCAGCAGCCAACAGGGGAAGAATTCACCCCTCCACTTT. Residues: CASSQQGKNSPLHF.

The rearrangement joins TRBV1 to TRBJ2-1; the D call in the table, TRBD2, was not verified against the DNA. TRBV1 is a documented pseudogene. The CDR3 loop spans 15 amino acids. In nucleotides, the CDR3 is TGCACCAGCAGTCGAAGTAAGAGCGGGAGCAATGAGCAGTTCTTC. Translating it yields CTSSRSKSGSNEQFF.

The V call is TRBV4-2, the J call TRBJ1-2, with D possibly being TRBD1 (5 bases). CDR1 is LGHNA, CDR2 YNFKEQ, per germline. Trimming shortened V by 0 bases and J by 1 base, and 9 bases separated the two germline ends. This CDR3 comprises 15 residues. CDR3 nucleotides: TGTGCCAGCAGCCAAGAGGGGCCAGGTAACTATGGCTACACCTTC. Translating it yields CASSQEGPGNYGYTF.

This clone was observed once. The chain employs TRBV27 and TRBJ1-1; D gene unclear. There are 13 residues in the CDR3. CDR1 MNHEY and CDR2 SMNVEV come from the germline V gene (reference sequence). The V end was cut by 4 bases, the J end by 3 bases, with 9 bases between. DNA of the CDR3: TGTGCCAGCAGTTATGGGAAGGACACTGAAGCTTTCTTT. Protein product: CASSYGKDTEAFF.

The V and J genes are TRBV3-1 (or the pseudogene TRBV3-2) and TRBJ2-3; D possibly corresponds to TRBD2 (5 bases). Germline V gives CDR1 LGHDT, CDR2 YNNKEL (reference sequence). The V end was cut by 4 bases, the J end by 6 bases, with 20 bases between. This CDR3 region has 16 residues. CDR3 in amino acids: CASSPTGGPLGDTQYF. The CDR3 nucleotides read TGTGCCAGCAGCCCGACGGGCGGGCCTCTCGGTGATACGCAGTATTTT.

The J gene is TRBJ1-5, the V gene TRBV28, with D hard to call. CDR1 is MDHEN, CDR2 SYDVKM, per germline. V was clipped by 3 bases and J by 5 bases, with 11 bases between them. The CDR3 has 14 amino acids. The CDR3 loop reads CASSFPDRYQPQHF. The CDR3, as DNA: TGTGCCAGCAGTTTTCCGGACCGATATCAGCCCCAGCATTTT. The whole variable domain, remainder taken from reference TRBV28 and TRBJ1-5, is DVKVTQSSRYLVKRTGEKVFLECVQDMDHENMFWYRQDPGLGLRLIYFSYDVKMKEKGDIPEGYSVSREKKERFSLILESASTNQTSMYLCASSFPDRYQPQHFGDGTRLSIL.

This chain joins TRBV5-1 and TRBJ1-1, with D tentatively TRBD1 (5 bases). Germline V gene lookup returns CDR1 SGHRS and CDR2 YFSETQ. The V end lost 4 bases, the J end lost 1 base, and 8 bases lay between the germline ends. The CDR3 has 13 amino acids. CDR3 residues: CASSDQGNTEAFF. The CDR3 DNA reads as TGCGCCAGCAGCGACCAGGGGAACACTGAAGCTTTCTTT.

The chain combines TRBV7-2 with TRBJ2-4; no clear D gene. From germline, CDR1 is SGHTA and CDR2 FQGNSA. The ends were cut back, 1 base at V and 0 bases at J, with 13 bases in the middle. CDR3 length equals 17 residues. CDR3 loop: CASSLDRLSLAKNIQYF. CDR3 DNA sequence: TGTGCCAGCAGCTTAGACCGGCTAAGTCTAGCCAAAAACATTCAGTACTTC.